This note documents a single T cell receptor beta chain sequence. Its antigen is still unknown. This specimen belongs to a study of T cells in localized non-small cell lung cancer. Germline lookup yields CDR1 SGHTA and CDR2 FQGNSA. Deletions cut 4 bases from V and 7 bases from J, with 17 bases between. The CDR3 spans 16 residues. General study findings and limits: Across samples, adjacent lung featured a median around 57 of the top 100 tumor clones. Uninvolved adjacent lung showed higher T cell clonality than tumor. The study sequenced only one region of the tumor. As a result, intratumor heterogeneity could not be excluded and remains possible.

Only in-frame clones appear in the TCRdb table, and some are missing; sequencing was by immunoSEQ multiplex PCR. The table shows 25,000 to 30,000 clones, with approximately 88% occurring only once. The receptor was derived from a male donor at least 60 years old with stage I lung adenocarcinoma. This chain joins TRBV7-2 and TRBJ1-6; the D gene is possibly TRBD1 (5 bases). The specimen comprised peripheral blood, sampled before any cancer treatment. Written as DNA, the CDR3 is TGTGCCAGCAGCTCCCACCCCGGGGCGGCCAATTCACCCCTCCACTTT. This sequence encodes CASSSHPGAANSPLHF.